This entry is about one T cell receptor (beta chain). Profiling relied on immunoSEQ multiplex PCR, and the TCRdb table lists in-frame clones only, not all of them. The sample consists of over 110,000 clones, roughly 90% of them appearing once. The data stem from a study of T cell responses to AZD1222 COVID-19 vaccine. V gave up 10 bases and J gave up 5 bases; unmatched junction bases: 5. CDR1 and CDR2 from the germline V gene are KGHDR and SFDVKD. This CDR3 has 14 residues. The sequencing here drew on peripheral blood, taken 28 days after the second AZD1222 dose. J is TRBJ2-1 and V is TRBV24-1; 12 nucleotides match TRBD2. This TCR derives from an adult who received the AZD1222 COVID-19 vaccine. CDR3: CATKTSGSNNEQFF. Here the CDR3 DNA reads TGTGCCACGAAGACTAGCGGGAGCAACAATGAGCAGTTCTTC.